The rows below give T cell receptor beta chains drawn from one sample of a study of blood T cell repertoires in COVID-19. The assay was immunoSEQ multiplex PCR, and TCRdb's table has in-frame clones only and misses some. This repertoire shows about 250,000 clones, approximately 85% found once; its top ten account for 3.5% to 5.5%. The sequencing sample was made of PBMCs or T cells enriched from blood (not recorded which). These receptors came from a woman aged 25 to 39 who had recovered from COVID-19. The CDR3 runs from the conserved cysteine through the conserved F or W. Each record gives: J gene, clone size, D gene, V gene, CDR3 DNA, CDR3 protein. D genes are given only for firm matches. Size is stated for part of the rows, as once, few or many counts, or as a class when the clone is expanded.

J gene: TRBJ1-1; clone size: NA; D gene: TRBD1; V gene: TRBV19; CDR3 DNA: TGTGCCAGTCCCCCCCGGACAGGGAACACTGAAGCTTTCTTT; CDR3 protein: CASPPRTGNTEAFF
J gene: TRBJ1-6; clone size: once; D gene: TRBD1; V gene: TRBV9; CDR3 DNA: TGTGCCAGCAGCGAGAGTCCCGGGACAGGGGTTAGTTCACCCCTCCACTTT; CDR3 protein: CASSESPGTGVSSPLHF
J gene: TRBJ1-1; clone size: NA; D gene: NA; V gene: TRBV12-3/TRBV12-4; CDR3 DNA: TGTGCCAGCGGGCGGAGGGTGAACACTGAAGCTTTCTTT; CDR3 protein: CASGRRVNTEAFF
J gene: TRBJ1-5; clone size: NA; D gene: NA; V gene: TRBV5-1; CDR3 DNA: TGCGCCAGCAGCTTTGGCGGGGACCAGCCCCAGCATTTT; CDR3 protein: CASSFGGDQPQHF
J gene: TRBJ2-1; clone size: many; D gene: TRBD2; V gene: TRBV4-1; CDR3 DNA: TGCGCCAGCAGTCGACTAGCGGGCCAGACGAAGTTCTTC; CDR3 protein: CASSRLAGQTKFF
J gene: TRBJ1-2; clone size: NA; D gene: NA; V gene: TRBV19; CDR3 DNA: TGTGCCACGCGCCGGCCCGGGTATGGTGGCTACACCTTC; CDR3 protein: CATRRPGYGGYTF
J gene: TRBJ1-1; clone size: NA; D gene: TRBD1; V gene: TRBV5-1; CDR3 DNA: TGCGCCAGCAGCTTGAGAGGGGGCGAAGCTTTCTTT; CDR3 protein: CASSLRGGEAFF
J gene: TRBJ1-1; clone size: NA; D gene: NA; V gene: TRBV12-3/TRBV12-4; CDR3 DNA: TGTGCCAGCAGTTTCGCAGGGGCGGCTTTCTTT; CDR3 protein: CASSFAGAAFF
J gene: TRBJ1-3; clone size: few; D gene: NA; V gene: TRBV2; CDR3 DNA: TGTGCCAGCATGAGCGGGGTACCTGGAAACACCATATATTTT; CDR3 protein: CASMSGVPGNTIYF
J gene: TRBJ1-5; clone size: NA; D gene: TRBD1; V gene: TRBV27; CDR3 DNA: TGTGCCAGCAGAGAATCAGGGGGCAGTCAGCCCCAGCATTTT; CDR3 protein: CASRESGGSQPQHF
J gene: TRBJ1-2; clone size: NA; D gene: TRBD1; V gene: TRBV19; CDR3 DNA: TGTGCCGGCCGGGACAGCGTCTATGGCTACACCTTC; CDR3 protein: CAGRDSVYGYTF
J gene: TRBJ1-1; clone size: NA; D gene: NA; V gene: TRBV19; CDR3 DNA: TGTGCCAGTTCCCACGGAGCCACTGAAGCTTTCTTT; CDR3 protein: CASSHGATEAFF
J gene: TRBJ2-1; clone size: NA; D gene: TRBD2; V gene: TRBV4-1; CDR3 DNA: TGCGCCAGCAGCCAAGAACTAGCGGGATACAATGAGCAGTTCTTC; CDR3 protein: CASSQELAGYNEQFF
J gene: TRBJ2-2; clone size: NA; D gene: NA; V gene: TRBV7-9; CDR3 DNA: TGTGCCAGCACCGAAAAACAAGGGGAGCTGTTTTTT; CDR3 protein: CASTEKQGELFF
J gene: TRBJ2-2; clone size: NA; D gene: NA; V gene: TRBV29-1; CDR3 DNA: TGCAGCGTTGCCGGAGGGGCCGGCACCGGGGAGCTGTTTTTT; CDR3 protein: CSVAGGAGTGELFF
J gene: TRBJ2-7; clone size: many; D gene: TRBD1; V gene: TRBV25-1; CDR3 DNA: TGTGCCAGCACCTCCAGCGGGTTCCCGGGACAGGGCACCTACGAGCAGTACTTC; CDR3 protein: CASTSSGFPGQGTYEQYF
J gene: TRBJ2-7; clone size: NA; D gene: TRBD2; V gene: TRBV27; CDR3 DNA: TGTGCCAGCCGAATGGGGCTAGCGGGAACCTACGAGCAGTACTTC; CDR3 protein: CASRMGLAGTYEQYF
J gene: TRBJ2-4; clone size: NA; D gene: NA; V gene: TRBV6-6; CDR3 DNA: TGTGCCACCGACAGTAGCAACATTCAGTACTTC; CDR3 protein: CATDSSNIQYF
J gene: TRBJ2-7; clone size: few; D gene: NA; V gene: TRBV29-1; CDR3 DNA: TGCAGCGTTGGTACAGTAGTCCCGTACGAGCAGTACTTC; CDR3 protein: CSVGTVVPYEQYF
J gene: TRBJ1-1; clone size: NA; D gene: NA; V gene: TRBV11-2; CDR3 DNA: TGTGCCAGCAGCTTAGATCCTGGTTCGGGAAGAAAAGCTTTCTTT; CDR3 protein: CASSLDPGSGRKAFF
J gene: TRBJ2-1; clone size: few; D gene: TRBD1; V gene: TRBV7-3; CDR3 DNA: TGTGCCAGCAGCTTATGGGGACAGGGGGTCGGTGAGCAGTTCTTC; CDR3 protein: CASSLWGQGVGEQFF
J gene: TRBJ2-7; clone size: once; D gene: TRBD1; V gene: TRBV4-1; CDR3 DNA: TGCGCCAGCAGCCAAGAAGGGTCCAGGGGGCTCCACGAGCAGTACTTC; CDR3 protein: CASSQEGSRGLHEQYF
J gene: TRBJ1-1; clone size: NA; D gene: NA; V gene: TRBV28; CDR3 DNA: TGTGCCAGCAGTTGGGGAAGAGCGGGAAACACTGAAGCTTTCTTT; CDR3 protein: CASSWGRAGNTEAFF
J gene: TRBJ2-3; clone size: NA; D gene: TRBD1; V gene: TRBV6-4; CDR3 DNA: TGTGCCAGCAGTGTAGGACAGGCTTCAGATACGCAGTATTTT; CDR3 protein: CASSVGQASDTQYF
J gene: TRBJ1-5; clone size: NA; D gene: NA; V gene: TRBV19; CDR3 DNA: TGTGCCAGTAGTATAGACGGTCCCAATCAGCCCCAGCATTTT; CDR3 protein: CASSIDGPNQPQHF
J gene: TRBJ1-3; clone size: NA; D gene: TRBD1; V gene: TRBV4-2; CDR3 DNA: TGTGCCAGCAGCCCGACAGGGTTAGGAAACACCATATATTTT; CDR3 protein: CASSPTGLGNTIYF
J gene: TRBJ1-1; clone size: NA; D gene: NA; V gene: TRBV28; CDR3 DNA: TGTGCCATCCGGAGGGCGAGGAACACTGAAGCTTTCTTT; CDR3 protein: CAIRRARNTEAFF
J gene: TRBJ2-7; clone size: NA; D gene: TRBD1; V gene: TRBV11-2; CDR3 DNA: TGTGCCAGCAGCCCAGGGGGGACAGGGCGCGAGCAGTACTTC; CDR3 protein: CASSPGGTGREQYF
J gene: TRBJ2-3; clone size: NA; D gene: NA; V gene: TRBV7-2; CDR3 DNA: TGTGCCAGCAGTCTAGTGCGTTCACTACACACAGATACGCAGTATTTT; CDR3 protein: CASSLVRSLHTDTQYF
J gene: TRBJ2-3; clone size: NA; D gene: TRBD2; V gene: TRBV18; CDR3 DNA: TGTGCCAGCTCACCCAGGACTAGCGGGGGGCCAACAGATACGCAGTATTTT; CDR3 protein: CASSPRTSGGPTDTQYF
J gene: TRBJ1-2; clone size: NA; D gene: TRBD1; V gene: TRBV6-5; CDR3 DNA: TGTGCCAGCATTCCCGACAGGGCAGGCTATGGCTACACCTTC; CDR3 protein: CASIPDRAGYGYTF
J gene: TRBJ2-3; clone size: once; D gene: NA; V gene: TRBV5-1; CDR3 DNA: TGCGCCAGCAGCTTGGGTGGGTCGGGAGGCACAGATACGCAGTATTTT; CDR3 protein: CASSLGGSGGTDTQYF
J gene: TRBJ1-2; clone size: few; D gene: TRBD1; V gene: TRBV6-5; CDR3 DNA: TGTGCCAGCAGTTGGCTGGGGGACAGCTATGGCTACACCTTC; CDR3 protein: CASSWLGDSYGYTF
J gene: TRBJ2-7; clone size: few; D gene: TRBD2; V gene: TRBV9; CDR3 DNA: TGTGCCAGCAGCGTAGGAACTCTAGCGGGAGAAGAGCAGTACTTC; CDR3 protein: CASSVGTLAGEEQYF
J gene: TRBJ1-1; clone size: few; D gene: TRBD1; V gene: TRBV19; CDR3 DNA: TGTGCCAGTAGTGTACAGGGGGCCAGCACTGAAGCTTTCTTT; CDR3 protein: CASSVQGASTEAFF
J gene: TRBJ1-1; clone size: NA; D gene: NA; V gene: TRBV6-5; CDR3 DNA: TGTGCCAGCAGTTACGCAAGGGGGAAGAACACTGAAGCTTTCTTT; CDR3 protein: CASSYARGKNTEAFF
J gene: TRBJ2-3; clone size: NA; D gene: NA; V gene: TRBV7-6; CDR3 DNA: TGTGCCAGCAGCTTAGCCCGCGGCGGAAACATGGCAGATACGCAGTATTTT; CDR3 protein: CASSLARGGNMADTQYF
J gene: TRBJ2-1; clone size: NA; D gene: TRBD2; V gene: TRBV11-2; CDR3 DNA: TGTGCCAGCAGGGGATGGGGGGGGATATACAATGAGCAGTTCTTC; CDR3 protein: CASRGWGGIYNEQFF
J gene: TRBJ1-1; clone size: NA; D gene: TRBD1; V gene: TRBV7-3; CDR3 DNA: TGTGCCAGCAGCCCGGGGACAGGGGTTGACATTGAAGCTTTCTTT; CDR3 protein: CASSPGTGVDIEAFF
J gene: TRBJ2-7; clone size: once; D gene: TRBD1; V gene: TRBV28; CDR3 DNA: TGTGCCAGCAGCAGGACAGGGGGCTCCTACGAGCAGTACTTC; CDR3 protein: CASSRTGGSYEQYF
J gene: TRBJ1-1; clone size: NA; D gene: NA; V gene: TRBV28; CDR3 DNA: TGTGCCAGCAGTTTTTCCCGGAACACTGAAGCTTTCTTT; CDR3 protein: CASSFSRNTEAFF
J gene: TRBJ2-2; clone size: NA; D gene: NA; V gene: TRBV19; CDR3 DNA: TGTGCCAGTAGTATAGATCGGGCAAGTCGGTCCTGGGCCCACCCCGCCCGGGTAGCGGGGGAGCTGTTTTTT; CDR3 protein: CASSIDRASRSWAHPARVAGELFF
J gene: TRBJ1-2; clone size: NA; D gene: TRBD1; V gene: TRBV15; CDR3 DNA: TGTGCCACCAGCGAGCGACAGGGATATGGCTACACCTTC; CDR3 protein: CATSERQGYGYTF